This T cell receptor beta chain was sequenced during a study of metastatic and nonmetastatic thyroid tumors. Study-wide context: Malignant and benign thyroid patients had repertoires compared in peripheral blood and tumor or nodule tissue. Study outcomes and limitations: In both blood and tumor samples, TCR beta diversity was reported significantly higher for malignant than benign nodules.

The CDR3 has 15 residues. Looked up from germline, CDR1 is MNHEY and CDR2 is SVGEGT. J was trimmed by 7 bases and V by 0 bases; bases with no gene match: 3. No patient received treatment before thyroid surgery. TCRdb reanalyzed the PCR reads via MiXCR. The table shows about 14,000 clones, with around 3.6% occurring only once. A note on this clone: Its antigen remains unidentified.

The source material was tumor tissue. The chain employs TRBV6-2 or TRBV6-3 and TRBJ1-4; 9 bases line up with TRBD1. This sequence originates from a female donor with papillary thyroid cancer or a benign thyroid nodule (not recorded which). Some clones in this sample may be carry-over from other donors' samples. CDR3 sequence: CASSYSPGQGEKLFF. CDR3 nucleotides: TGTGCCAGCAGTTACTCGCCGGGACAGGGTGAAAAACTGTTTTTT.